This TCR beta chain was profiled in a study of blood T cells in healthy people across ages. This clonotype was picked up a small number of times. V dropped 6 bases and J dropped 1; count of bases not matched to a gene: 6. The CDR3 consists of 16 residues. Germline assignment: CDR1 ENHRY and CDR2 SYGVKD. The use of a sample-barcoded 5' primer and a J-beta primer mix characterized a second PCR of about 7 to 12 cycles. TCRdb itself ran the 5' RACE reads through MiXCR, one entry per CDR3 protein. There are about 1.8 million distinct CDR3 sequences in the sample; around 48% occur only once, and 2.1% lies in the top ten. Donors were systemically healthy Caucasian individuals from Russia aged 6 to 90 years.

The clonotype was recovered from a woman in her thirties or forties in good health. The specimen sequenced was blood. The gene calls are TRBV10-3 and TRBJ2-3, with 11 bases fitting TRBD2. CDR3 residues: CAIRNSLAGGTDTQYF. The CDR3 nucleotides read TGTGCCATCAGAAATTCACTAGCGGGGGGCACAGATACGCAGTATTTT.